This T cell receptor beta chain came from a study of T cell changes during pregnancy in multiple sclerosis. Trimming took 4 bases from V and 7 from J, leaving 17 bases between them. Germline lookup yields CDR1 KGHSY and CDR2 FQNENV. The CDR3 loop spans 15 amino acids. Method: immunoSEQ multiplex PCR; TCRdb's copy keeps in-frame clones and lacks some. The repertoire consists of under 85,000 clones, with roughly 89% occurring once and the leading ten covering less than 1.5%. This chain joins TRBV16 and TRBJ1-5; a possible D gene is TRBD1 (6 bases). The input for sequencing was peripheral blood, taken in the third trimester of pregnancy. The source of this sequence is a female donor in good health, enrolled as a control in a pregnancy study. Here the CDR3 DNA reads TGTGCCAGCAGCCGAGACCAGGGGATCGGGCAGCCCCAGCATTTT. As protein: CASSRDQGIGQPQHF.